What follows are 14 T cell receptor beta chains derived from one specimen sequenced in a study of CD8+ T cells in alopecia areata (dated by TCRdb to the late 2010s). The method was the immunoSEQ multiplex PCR assay. To provide template for TCR sequencing, every sample had RNA extracted and reverse transcribed into cDNA. Not all clones reach the TCRdb copy of this immuneACCESS table, which keeps in-frame sequences only. Checked studies attribute under half of the gap to unresolved V genes and leave the rest unexplained. Within this sample are 150,000 or so clones, with around 47% of them counted one time only. Together, the top ten hold roughly 6.8% of the sample. Sample: CD4+ T cells sorted from blood. The receptors here all came from a human donor with alopecia areata.

The sample holds one count of this clone. CDR3 DNA sequence: TGTGCCAGTCGGAATGGAGGGTCGACGAATGAGCAGTTCTTC. This sequence encodes CASRNGGSTNEQFF. The chain combines TRBV27 with TRBJ2-1; D might be TRBD2 (6 bases). The CDR3 loop spans 14 amino acids. V was trimmed by 9 bases and J by 7 bases, leaving 19 bases between them. Germline values: CDR1 MNHEY, CDR2 SMNVEV (reference sequence).

This clone was counted only a few times. V gene TRBV6-1 combines with J gene TRBJ1-5; the D gene is possibly TRBD1 (5 bases). The CDR3 contains 13 residues. The ends were cut back, 8 bases at V and 0 bases at J, with 8 bases in the middle. Germline V gives CDR1 MNHNS, CDR2 SASEGT. The CDR3 sequence: CASETVSNQPQHF. DNA for the CDR3: TGTGCCAGCGAGACAGTTAGCAATCAGCCCCAGCATTTT.

The gene calls are TRBV27 and TRBJ1-2, with unresolved D. Germline V gene sequence: CDR1 MNHEY, CDR2 SMNVEV (reference sequence). This CDR3 has 12 amino acids. V was pared by 7 bases and J by 13 bases, with 19 bases between. This CDR3 reads CASTDRPPWITF. CDR3 DNA: TGTGCCAGCACCGATCGACCTCCTTGGATCACCTTC.

This chain joins TRBV2 and TRBJ2-1; D is possibly TRBD1 or TRBD2 (6 bases each). Trimming removed 6 bases from V and 8 bases from J, with 17 bases in between. The CDR3 length is 14 residues. In germline, CDR1 is SNHLY, CDR2 FYNNEI. CDR3 coding DNA: TGTGCCAGCAGAAAGGTCGGGGGCTGGGATGAGCAGTTCTTC. Its protein is CASRKVGGWDEQFF.

This sequence joins TRBV28 and TRBJ2-5; D ambiguous. Germline V CDR1 and CDR2: MDHEN, SYDVKM. V gave up 2 bases and J gave up 4 bases, with 8 bases separating them. CDR3 length equals 13 residues. CDR3 DNA: TGTGCCAGCAGTTTAGGCAGTCGAGAGACCCAGTACTTC. The encoded protein is CASSLGSRETQYF.

This chain joins TRBV28 and TRBJ2-7, with D perhaps assigned TRBD1 or TRBD2 (6 bases each). With 8 bases removed from V and 2 bases from J, the gap between germline ends came to 13 bases. Looked up from germline, CDR1 is MDHEN and CDR2 is SYDVKM. The CDR3 has 13 residues. CDR3 nucleotides: TGTGCCAGCTCGGGACGGGGGCCCTACGAGCAGTACTTC. Protein: CASSGRGPYEQYF.

The chain employs TRBV7-9 and TRBJ2-1, with 8 bases aligning to TRBD2. The V segment lost 6 bases and the J segment 2 bases; nucleotides outside the gene matches: 3. The germline gives CDR1 SEHNR, CDR2 FQNEAQ (reference sequence). This CDR3 contains 14 residues. CDR3 loop: CASSISGTYNEQFF. CDR3 coding DNA: TGTGCCAGCAGTATTAGCGGGACCTACAATGAGCAGTTCTTC.

The rearrangement joins TRBV6-1 to TRBJ1-4; 8 bases map to TRBD1. This CDR3 spans 16 amino acids. Trimming at V came to 3 bases and at J to 8 bases, leaving 11 bases not matched to a gene. Germline V gene data show CDR1 as MNHNS and CDR2 as SASEGT. Here the CDR3 DNA reads TGTGCCAGCAGTGATCCCCGGGACAGGTGGTTCGAAAAACTGTTTTTT. Translated, it gives CASSDPRDRWFEKLFF.

The rearrangement joins TRBV6-5 to TRBJ2-1, with TRBD2 identical over 14 bases. The germline V gene has CDR1 MNHEY and CDR2 SVGAGI. V shed 2 bases, J shed 7 bases, and the junction held 4 bases outside the gene matches. This CDR3 has 16 amino acids. CDR3 DNA: TGTGCCAGCAGTTACCGACTAGCGGGAGGGACAAATGAGCAGTTCTTC. It is translated as CASSYRLAGGTNEQFF.

The gene calls are TRBV2 and TRBJ2-1; 9 nucleotides line up with TRBD2. In germline, CDR1 is SNHLY, CDR2 FYNNEI. The CDR3 is 13 amino acids. V trimming: 8 bases; J trimming: 6 bases; junction bases outside the gene matches: 5. CDR3 residues: CASLWREGNEQFF. The CDR3 DNA reads TGTGCCAGCCTATGGCGGGAGGGCAATGAGCAGTTCTTC.

This clone was observed a few times. This CDR3 reads CASGQGLLMNTEAFF. In DNA, the CDR3 is TGTGCCAGCGGACAGGGTCTTCTCATGAACACTGAAGCTTTCTTT. The gene calls are TRBV6-5 and TRBJ1-1; 8 positions agree with TRBD1. CDR1 is MNHEY and CDR2 is SVGAGI in the germline V gene. There are 15 residues in the CDR3. The V gene end was trimmed by 8 bases and the J gene end by 0 bases; junction bases not matched to a gene: 8.

This sequence joins TRBV27 and TRBJ2-3; D call uncertain. Germline V gene data show CDR1 as MNHEY and CDR2 as SMNVEV (reference sequence). The V end lost 8 bases, the J end lost 0 bases, and 15 bases lay between the germline ends. The CDR3 runs 15 residues. CDR3 loop: CASSRAYPSTDTQYF. The CDR3 coding sequence is TGTGCCAGCTCCCGGGCATATCCTAGCACAGATACGCAGTATTTT.

This sequence joins TRBV27 and TRBJ2-3, with D possibly matching TRBD2 (5 bases). V gave up 3 bases and J gave up 0 bases, with 13 bases separating them. This CDR3 has 16 residues. CDR1 is MNHEY and CDR2 is SMNVEV in the germline V gene (reference sequence). CDR3 bases: TGTGCCAGCAGTTTTCGAGCGGAGCCTAGCACAGATACGCAGTATTTT. Its protein is CASSFRAEPSTDTQYF.

This clone was detected a few times. The chain couples TRBV9 to TRBJ1-1; D not resolved. Germline CDR1 reads SGDLS; CDR2 reads YYNGEE. V lost 3 bases and J lost 0, with 6 bases in between. There are 13 residues in the CDR3. CDR3 sequence reads: CASSAILNTEAFF. CDR3 DNA: TGTGCCAGCAGCGCCATCTTGAACACTGAAGCTTTCTTT.